This T cell receptor beta chain appears in the sequencing data of a study of T cell changes during pregnancy in multiple sclerosis (dated by TCRdb to the late 2010s). For the study in its entirety: Changes in the T cell repertoire over the course of pregnancy were examined in this study in women with multiple sclerosis.

With regard to this clone: This receptor's antigen is unknown. Base qualities are missing; no much larger clone stands one base away.

Library generation was performed with the immunoSEQ multiplex PCR assay. In its TCRdb copy, this immuneACCESS table keeps in-frame sequences only and misses some clones. Where compared with another copy, unresolved V genes explain less than half of these, and the others have no known cause. In all, the sample holds nearly 110,000 clones, and about nine tenths of those were seen once. Around 0.8% of the sample belongs to the ten largest clones. V lost 4 bases and J lost 5 bases; the stretch between them is 15 bases long. From cysteine to phenylalanine, the CDR3 is 14 amino acids long. Only the CDR3 portion is preserved as DNA: 42 bases, with reading frame beginning at the first base. The germline V gene specifies SGDLS as CDR1 and YYNGEE as CDR2.

This sequence originates from a female donor in good health, enrolled as a control in a pregnancy study. Sample: peripheral blood, taken in the third trimester of pregnancy. The rearrangement combines TRBV9 with TRBJ1-1; a weak D assignment points to TRBD1 (5 bases agree). The CDR3 amino acid sequence is: CASSSAGGGTEAFF. The nucleotide sequence is given as TGTGCCAGCAGCTCAGCCGGGGGTGGGACTGAAGCTTTCTTT.